This TCR beta chain was found in a study of T cells in Graves' hyperthyroidism and ophthalmopathy. Background on the study: Staff took peripheral blood when the initial diagnosis was made, before any treatment began.

TCR beta CDR3 region amplification was performed from RNA transcripts. TCR CDR3 underwent first-round RT-PCR with the HTBI primer set. A single record per CDR3 protein comes from TCRdb applying MiXCR to the multiplex PCR reads. This table has a few hundred thousand distinct CDR3 sequences, 20% to 30% appearing once. V lost 4 bases, J lost 2 bases, and 12 bases stayed unmatched. In germline, CDR1 is MGHRA, CDR2 YSYEKL. The CDR3 spans 17 residues. The V gene is TRBV4-1, the J gene TRBJ2-7; 9 bases match TRBD2. The material sequenced was blood. The origin of this receptor is a man between 45 and 60 years old with Graves' hyperthyroidism. The DNA for the CDR3 is TGCGCCAGCAGCCTTATCTGGGCGCCTAGCGGGGCCTACGAGCAGTACTTC. Translating it yields CASSLIWAPSGAYEQYF.